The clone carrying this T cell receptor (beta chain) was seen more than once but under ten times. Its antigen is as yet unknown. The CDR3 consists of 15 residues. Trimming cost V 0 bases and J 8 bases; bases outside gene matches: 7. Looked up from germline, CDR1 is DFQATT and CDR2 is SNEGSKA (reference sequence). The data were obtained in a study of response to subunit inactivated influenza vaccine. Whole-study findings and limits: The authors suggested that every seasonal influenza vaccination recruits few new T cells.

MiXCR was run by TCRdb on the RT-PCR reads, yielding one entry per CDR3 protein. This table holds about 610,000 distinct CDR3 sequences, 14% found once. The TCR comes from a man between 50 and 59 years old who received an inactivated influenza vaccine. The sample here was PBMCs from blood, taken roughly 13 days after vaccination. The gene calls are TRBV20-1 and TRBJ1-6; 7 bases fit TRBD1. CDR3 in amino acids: CSARDQQGQHSPLHF. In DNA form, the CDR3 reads TGCAGTGCTAGAGACCAACAGGGGCAGCATTCACCCCTCCACTTT.